This T cell receptor beta chain was found in a study of T cell repertoires in cytomegalovirus infection (dated by TCRdb to about 2019). Regarding the research as a whole: Recently identified HLA-C-restricted CMV epitopes, whose presentation resists viral immunomodulation, were targeted by peptide stimulations together with well-studied HLA-B-restricted epitopes. Because public TCR beta signatures pointed to carriage of CMV infection together with the matching HLA type, the HLA type of each donor mattered for the analysis. The research as a whole found: In both this cohort and an independent roughly 350-donor cohort, the cumulative frequency of public TCR beta family members distinguished carriers of CMV infection plus the relevant HLA type. The ex vivo response was dominated by HLA-C-restricted CMV-specific TCR beta clonotypes, which also provided the single most frequent clonotype in two of eight donors.

Instrument used: Illumina HiSeq 1500. Clones were called with MiXCR by TCRdb after fastp trimmed the public reads at Q25, and only in-frame beta chains were retained. Identical CDR3 proteins give one entry, which carries the most common genes and DNA. The sample includes about 830,000 distinct CDR3 sequences, with 30% to 35% observed a single time. The ten largest clones represent roughly 12% of the sample. Sample treatment or condition, as interpreted from the label and publication: in vitro stimulation with specific CMV peptide epitopes to enrich CMV-specific T cells. Based on the germline V gene (reference sequence), the CDR1 and CDR2 sequences are LNHDA and SQIVND. Including the terminal cysteine and phenylalanine, the CDR3 comprises 19 residues. Just the 57-base CDR3 DNA is kept, in frame starting at base 1. V is cut by 7 bases and J by 1 base, and the space between the germline ends is 28 bases.

Regarding this clonotype: Its antigen is currently not known. The input lacks base qualities; no much larger clone sits a single base away.

The sequence came from a human donor in good health (CMV status not recorded). Some clones in this sample may be carry-over from other donors' samples. Sequences were derived from cultured CD8+ T cells from PBMCs, sampled from culture after CMV antigen stimulation. The receptor chain draws on TRBV19 and TRBJ1-2, with no confidently assigned D gene. The CDR3 is CASTTPKGYRSSDNYGYTF. The sequenced DNA: TGTGCCAGTACCACCCCCAAAGGGTACAGAAGTAGCGATAACTATGGCTACACCTTC. When the CDR3 is completed using the reference TRBV19 and TRBJ1-2 genes on either side, the full variable domain is DGGITQSPKYLFRKEGQNVTLSCEQNLNHDAMYWYRQDPGQGLRLIYYSQIVNDFQKGDIAEGYSVSREKKESFPLTVTSAQKNPTAFYLCASTTPKGYRSSDNYGYTFGSGTRLTVV.